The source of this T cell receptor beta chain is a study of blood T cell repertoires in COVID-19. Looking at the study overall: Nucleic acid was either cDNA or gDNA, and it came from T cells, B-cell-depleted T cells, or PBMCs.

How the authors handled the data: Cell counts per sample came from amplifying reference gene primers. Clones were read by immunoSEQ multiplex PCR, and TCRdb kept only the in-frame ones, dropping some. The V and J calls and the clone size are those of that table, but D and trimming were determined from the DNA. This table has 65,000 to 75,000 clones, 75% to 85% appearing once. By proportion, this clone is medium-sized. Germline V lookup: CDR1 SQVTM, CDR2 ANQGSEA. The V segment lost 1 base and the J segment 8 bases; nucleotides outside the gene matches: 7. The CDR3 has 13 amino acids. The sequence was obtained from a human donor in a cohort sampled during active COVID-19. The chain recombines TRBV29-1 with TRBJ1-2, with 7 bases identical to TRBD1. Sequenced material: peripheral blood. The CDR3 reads CSVEGDSRMGYTF. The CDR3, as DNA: TGCAGCGTTGAAGGGGACAGCCGAATGGGCTACACCTTC. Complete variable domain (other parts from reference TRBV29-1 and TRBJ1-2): SAVISQKPSRDICQRGTSLTIQCQVDSQVTMMFWYRQQPGQSLTLIATANQGSEATYESGFVIDKFPISRPNLTFSTLTVSNMSPEDSSIYLCSVEGDSRMGYTFGSGTRLTVV.